The next 11 T cell receptor beta chains were all read from a single sample in a study of cytomegalovirus exposure and HLA in healthy donors. Primers for the PCR totalled 60 Vbeta and 13 Jbeta. Clones were sequenced by immunoSEQ multiplex PCR, and TCRdb holds only the in-frame ones, with some missing. Among about 120,000 clones listed, 80% were seen once. The sample consisted of PBMCs. The source of these receptors is a female donor in good health and CMV-seropositive.

This clone was seen just once. This chain uses TRBV7-3 with TRBJ2-3; TRBD1 matches 10 bases. Trimming took 1 base from V and 1 from J; bases not matched to a gene: 2. In germline, CDR1 is SGHTA, CDR2 FQGTGA. CDR3 length: 16 amino acids. CDR3 sequence (DNA): TGTGCCAGCAGCTTAAGGGGGACAGGGGGCACAGATACGCAGTATTTT. It specifies CASSLRGTGGTDTQYF.

The V call is TRBV5-1, the J call TRBJ1-4; no clear D. The CDR3 contains 14 residues. Trimming took off 6 bases at V and 4 bases at J, with 13 bases between the two ends. CDR1 and CDR2 from the germline V gene are SGHRS and YFSETQ. Here the CDR3 reads CASKVAGINEKLFF. In nucleotides, the CDR3 is TGCGCCAGCAAGGTTGCGGGGATTAATGAAAAACTGTTTTTT.

The chain links TRBV30 to TRBJ1-5, with D possibly matching TRBD1 (5 bases). Trimming cost V 1 base and J 0 bases, with 10 bases left between them. CDR1 GTSNPN and CDR2 SVGIG come from the germline V gene (reference sequence). The CDR3 extends over 15 amino acids. The CDR3 DNA is TGTGCCTGGAGTGAAGGGGCCTATAGCAATCAGCCCCAGCATTTT. Translating gives CAWSEGAYSNQPQHF.

The V call is TRBV27, the J call TRBJ1-1, with a weak D call TRBD1 (6 bases). Per the germline V gene, CDR1 is MNHEY and CDR2 is SMNVEV (reference sequence). This CDR3 is built from 13 residues. Trimming took off 4 bases at V and 6 bases at J, with 12 bases between the two ends. The CDR3 bases are TGTGCCAGCAGTTCGCATGGGGGCGCTGAAGCTTTCTTT. It specifies CASSSHGGAEAFF.

The chain carries TRBV5-1 and TRBJ1-4; D is unresolved. CDR3 length: 12 residues. V gave up 4 bases and J gave up 8 bases, with 9 bases separating them. CDR1 SGHRS and CDR2 YFSETQ come from the germline V gene. CDR3 nucleotides: TGCGCCAGCAGCCGACAAGGCGAAAAACTGTTTTTT. Protein: CASSRQGEKLFF.

The genes are TRBV29-1 and TRBJ2-3, with D possibly matching TRBD1 (6 bases). The germline CDR1 and CDR2 sequences are SQVTM and ANQGSEA. The V end was cut by 4 bases, the J end by 8 bases, with 13 bases between. The CDR3 totals 12 residues. Here the CDR3 DNA reads TGCAGCGTTGGGGGGCTCGGAGGTACGCAGTATTTT. This gives the protein CSVGGLGGTQYF.

The chain recombines TRBV6-5 with TRBJ2-6; D is unclear. The CDR3 contains 15 residues. CDR1 and CDR2 (germline): MNHEY, SVGAGI. With 2 bases removed from V and 0 bases from J, the gap between germline ends came to 5 bases. DNA of the CDR3: TGTGCCAGCAGTTACATCCGCTCTGGGGCCAACGTCCTGACTTTC. This codes for CASSYIRSGANVLTF.

The chain links TRBV15 to TRBJ2-3; 12 nucleotides align to TRBD2. Germline values: CDR1 LNHNV, CDR2 YYDKDF (reference sequence). Germline trimming cut 1 base from V and 0 bases from J; bases unmatched to any gene: 11. CDR3 length equals 20 residues. The CDR3 is CATSRVWGTSGGTSTDTQYF. The CDR3 nucleotides read TGTGCCACCAGCAGAGTATGGGGAACTAGCGGGGGGACTAGCACAGATACGCAGTATTTT.

This chain uses TRBV27 with TRBJ2-7; a possible D gene is TRBD1 (7 bases). This CDR3 has 14 amino acids. Trimming pared 5 bases from V and 5 bases from J, leaving 16 bases between. Per the germline V gene, CDR1 is MNHEY and CDR2 is SMNVEV (reference sequence). CDR3 loop: CASSPRTGLHEQYF. In DNA form, the CDR3 reads TGTGCCAGCAGTCCCCGGACAGGACTACACGAGCAGTACTTC.

The rearrangement joins TRBV27 to TRBJ2-2; D unresolved. CDR1 is MNHEY and CDR2 is SMNVEV in the germline V gene (reference sequence). The V gene lost 6 bases and the J gene lost 6 bases, with 8 bases spanning the gap. This CDR3 has 12 amino acids. CDR3 region: CASSLFAGELFF. The CDR3 coding sequence is TGTGCCAGCAGCCTGTTCGCCGGGGAGCTGTTTTTT.

This chain links TRBV11-3 with TRBJ2-5; the match to TRBD2 covers 15 bases. With V trimmed by 3 bases and J by 2 bases, 1 base remained unmatched. The germline gives CDR1 SGHNT, CDR2 YENEEA. The CDR3 loop spans 16 amino acids. CDR3 bases: TGTGCCAGCAGCTTGGGACTAGCGGGGGGACAAGAGACCCAGTACTTC. Translated, it gives CASSLGLAGGQETQYF.